This TCR beta chain was identified during a study of blood T cell repertoires in COVID-19. Across the study: Sample material is recorded as cDNA or gDNA derived from T cells, B-cell-depleted T cells, or PBMCs.

Looked up from germline, CDR1 is MDHEN and CDR2 is SYDVKM. Deletions cut 6 bases from V and 1 base from J, with 15 bases between. The CDR3 contains 15 residues. Cohort 3 recovered donors had two negative PCRs, clearance, or symptom resolution. The assay was immunoSEQ multiplex PCR, and TCRdb's table has in-frame clones only and misses some. The sample shows a few hundred thousand clones, more than 90% of them seen only once. The gene calls are TRBV28 and TRBJ1-1, with D possibly being TRBD1 (5 bases). The TCR was taken from a woman in her 30s who had recovered from COVID-19. Material for sequencing was PBMCs or T cells enriched from blood (not recorded which). The DNA of the CDR3 is TGTGCCAGCAGGGTGCTGCCTCAGGGGAACACTGAAGCTTTCTTT. Residues: CASRVLPQGNTEAFF.